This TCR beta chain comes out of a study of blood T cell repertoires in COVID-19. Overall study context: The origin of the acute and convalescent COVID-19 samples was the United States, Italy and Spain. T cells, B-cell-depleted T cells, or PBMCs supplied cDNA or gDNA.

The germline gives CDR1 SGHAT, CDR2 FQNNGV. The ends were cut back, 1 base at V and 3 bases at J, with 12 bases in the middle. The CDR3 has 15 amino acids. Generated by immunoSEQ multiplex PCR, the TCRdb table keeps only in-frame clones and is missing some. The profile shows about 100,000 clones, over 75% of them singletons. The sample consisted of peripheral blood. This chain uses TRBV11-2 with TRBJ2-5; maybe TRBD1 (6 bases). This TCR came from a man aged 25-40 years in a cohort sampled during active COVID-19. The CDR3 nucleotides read TGTGCCAGCAGCTTAGTTACAGGGAGCGAAGAGACCCAGTACTTC. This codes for CASSLVTGSEETQYF.